Presented here are 7 T cell receptor beta chains from one specimen sequenced in a study of blood T cell repertoires in COVID-19 (dated by TCRdb to 2020 to 2021). Libraries came from the immunoSEQ multiplex PCR assay. The table was pulled from immuneACCESS by TCRdb, which kept in-frame rearrangements only. Such tables lose some clones; where checked, under half of the loss comes from unresolved V genes, and the rest has no known cause. This sample is represented by approximately 230,000 clones; around 80% of them were singletons. The ten largest make up just under 20% of the sample. The specimen was peripheral blood. The source is a young man with active or convalescent COVID-19.

The rearrangement uses TRBV4-1 and TRBJ2-2, with TRBD1 as a possible D gene (6 bases). From germline, CDR1 is MGHRA and CDR2 YSYEKL. Trimming took off 1 base at V and 4 bases at J, with 10 bases between the two ends. The CDR3 consists of 15 residues. The CDR3, as DNA: TGCGCCAGCAGCCAAGCAGGGGTACTCACCGGGGAGCTGTTTTTT. Translated: CASSQAGVLTGELFF.

The rearrangement links TRBV3-1 (or the pseudogene TRBV3-2) to TRBJ1-1; tentative D call: TRBD1 (5 bases). The V end lost 3 bases, the J end lost 4 bases, and 18 bases lay between the germline ends. Looked up from germline, CDR1 is LGHDT and CDR2 is YNNKEL (reference sequence). This CDR3 has 16 amino acids. The CDR3 region is CASSQWGKAGSTEAFF. For the CDR3, the DNA is TGTGCCAGCAGCCAGTGGGGGAAGGCCGGGAGCACTGAAGCTTTCTTT.

The chain employs TRBV19 and TRBJ1-2; a possible D gene is TRBD1 (6 bases). The CDR3 totals 14 residues. Germline values: CDR1 LNHDA, CDR2 SQIVND (reference sequence). Trimming removed 9 bases from V and 5 bases from J, with 19 bases in between. The CDR3 sequence is CASREPGVDYGYTF. CDR3 nucleotides: TGTGCCAGCAGAGAACCAGGGGTTGATTATGGCTACACCTTC.

V gene TRBV12-5 combines with J gene TRBJ1-1; TRBD1 aligns across 9 bases. This CDR3 has 15 residues. J lost 4 bases, V lost 5 bases, and 8 bases had no gene match. Germline lookup yields CDR1 LGHNT and CDR2 FRNRAP. Here the CDR3 reads CASGRSGTGSTEAFF. For the CDR3, the DNA is TGTGCTAGTGGTCGATCCGGGACAGGGTCCACTGAAGCTTTCTTT.

This clone was picked up one time. The chain is built from TRBV27 and TRBJ1-2; 8 positions agree with TRBD1. The ends lost 5 bases at V and 4 bases at J; junction bases unmatched: 6. Looked up from germline, CDR1 is MNHEY and CDR2 is SMNVEV (reference sequence). The CDR3 is 14 amino acids. The CDR3 coding sequence is TGTGCCAGCAGTCAGGACAGGGAACCCTATGGCTACACCTTC. Translating it yields CASSQDREPYGYTF.

CDR3 residues: CASLTQGGHTEAFF. CDR3 sequence (DNA): TGTGCCAGCCTTACACAGGGAGGGCACACTGAAGCTTTCTTT. The chain employs TRBV5-6 and TRBJ1-1; possibly TRBD1 for D (6 bases). CDR3 size: 14 residues. In germline, CDR1 is SGHDT, CDR2 YYEEEE. The V end was cut by 7 bases, the J end by 3 bases, with 16 bases between.

The chain joins TRBV2 to TRBJ1-2; 8 nucleotides align to TRBD1. The CDR3 has 13 residues. V trimming: 4 bases; J trimming: 7 bases; junction bases outside the gene matches: 5. Germline CDR1 and CDR2: SNHLY and FYNNEI. CDR3 sequence: CASSVSTGGGYTF. In DNA form, the CDR3 reads TGTGCCAGCAGTGTTAGTACAGGGGGTGGCTACACCTTC.